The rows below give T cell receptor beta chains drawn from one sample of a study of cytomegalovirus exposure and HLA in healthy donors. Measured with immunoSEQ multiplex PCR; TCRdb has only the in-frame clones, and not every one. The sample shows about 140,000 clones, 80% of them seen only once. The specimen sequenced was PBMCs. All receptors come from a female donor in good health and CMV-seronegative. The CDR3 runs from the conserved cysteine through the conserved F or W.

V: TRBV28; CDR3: CASSFSTALNTEAFF
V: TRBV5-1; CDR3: CASSPDSISYNEQFF
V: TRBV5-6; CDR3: CASSPGLADTDTQYF
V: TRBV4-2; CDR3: CASSQPQREGRNEQFF
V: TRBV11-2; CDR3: CATPGGGFYYEQYF
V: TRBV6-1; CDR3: CASSVGLAGDPYEQYF
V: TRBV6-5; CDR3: CAIPILVTYNEQFF
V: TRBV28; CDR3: CATSLGRINQPQHF
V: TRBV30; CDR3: CAWSSLGQKNTEAFF
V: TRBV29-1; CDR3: CSVETGGSYNEQFF
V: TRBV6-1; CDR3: CASSGTGFVEAFF
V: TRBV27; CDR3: CASGTSGNEQFF
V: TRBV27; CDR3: CASGAGGFTGELFF
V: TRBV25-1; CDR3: CASSEATWTVNQPQHF
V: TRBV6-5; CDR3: CASWGRNYGYTF
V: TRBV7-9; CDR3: CASSAGGVAGAAGEQFF
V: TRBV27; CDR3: CASRAGTSPGRQYF
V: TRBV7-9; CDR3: CASSLRQVNTGELFF
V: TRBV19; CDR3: CASKGQVRNQPQHF
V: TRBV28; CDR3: CASSSRAHEQYF
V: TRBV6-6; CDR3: CASSYRRTGRRYEQYF
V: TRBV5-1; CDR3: CASSLELAGVTDTQYF
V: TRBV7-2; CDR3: CASSLVAFPYQETQYF
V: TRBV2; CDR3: CASSWGGLNTEAFF